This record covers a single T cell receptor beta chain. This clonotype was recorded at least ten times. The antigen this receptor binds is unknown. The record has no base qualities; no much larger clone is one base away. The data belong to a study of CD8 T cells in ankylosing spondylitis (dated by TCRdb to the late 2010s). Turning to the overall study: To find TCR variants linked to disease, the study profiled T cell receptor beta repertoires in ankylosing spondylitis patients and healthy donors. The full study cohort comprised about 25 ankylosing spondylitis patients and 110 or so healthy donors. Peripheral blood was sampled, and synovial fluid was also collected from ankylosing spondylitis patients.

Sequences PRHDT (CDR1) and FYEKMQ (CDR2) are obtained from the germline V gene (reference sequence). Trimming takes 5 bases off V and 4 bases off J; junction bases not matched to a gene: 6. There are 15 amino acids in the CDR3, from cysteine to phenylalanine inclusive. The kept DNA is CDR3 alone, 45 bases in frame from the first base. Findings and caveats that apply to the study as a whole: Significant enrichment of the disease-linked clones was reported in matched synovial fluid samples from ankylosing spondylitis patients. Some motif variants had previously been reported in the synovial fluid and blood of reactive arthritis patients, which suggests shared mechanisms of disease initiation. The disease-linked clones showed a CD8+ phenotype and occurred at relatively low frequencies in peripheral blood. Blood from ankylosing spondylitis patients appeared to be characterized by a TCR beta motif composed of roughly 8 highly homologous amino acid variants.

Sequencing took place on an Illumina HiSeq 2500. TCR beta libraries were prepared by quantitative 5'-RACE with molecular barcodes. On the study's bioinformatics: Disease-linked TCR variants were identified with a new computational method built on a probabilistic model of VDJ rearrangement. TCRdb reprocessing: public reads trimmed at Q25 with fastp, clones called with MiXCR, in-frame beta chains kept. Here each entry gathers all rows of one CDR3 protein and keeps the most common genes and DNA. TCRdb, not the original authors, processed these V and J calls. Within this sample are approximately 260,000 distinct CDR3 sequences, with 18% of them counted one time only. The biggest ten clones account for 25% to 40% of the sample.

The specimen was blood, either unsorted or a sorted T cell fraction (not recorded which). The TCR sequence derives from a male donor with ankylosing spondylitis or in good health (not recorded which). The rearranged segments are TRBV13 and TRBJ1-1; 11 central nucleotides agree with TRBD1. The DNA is TGTGCCAGCAGCAGGACAGGGGGCGGGGGCACTGAAGCTTTCTTT. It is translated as CASSRTGGGGTEAFF.